The sequence of this T cell receptor (beta chain) was determined in a study of shared clonotypes between healthy human individuals. As originally analysed: Filtering of immunoSEQ junctional sequences could not match full-length read filtering. Sequenced by immunoSEQ multiplex PCR; TCRdb stores in-frame clones only, minus some. V, J and clone size derive from that table, while D and trimming were established from the DNA sequence. The table records about 690,000 clones, 90% of them present only once. The CDR3 has 15 amino acids. The V segment lost 3 bases and the J segment 1 base; nucleotides outside the gene matches: 1. CDR1 and CDR2 (germline): SGHTA, FQGTGA. In regard to this clone: The antigen remains undetermined. At the DNA level, this CDR3 is encoded by other sequences in the same sample as well.

Study-wide results and caveats: Compared with memory subsets, naive subsets generally had larger estimated richness. Sharing across four donors was highest in naive CD4 (roughly 5%) and lowest in memory CD8 (roughly 0.4%).

The TCR sequence derives from a man aged 18 to 30 in good health. Some clones in this sample may be carry-over from other donors' samples. Sequencing was done on a sample of memory CD8+ T cells from PBMCs. Subset in this sample: CD45RO+ cells pooled with CCR7-negative TemRA cells. This chain connects TRBV7-3 to TRBJ2-1; TRBD1 agrees at 9 bases. The CDR3 spells CASSLTGGSYNEQFF. In nucleotides, the CDR3 is TGTGCCAGCAGCTTGACAGGGGGTTCCTACAATGAGCAGTTCTTC.